The T cell receptor (beta chain) under discussion was sequenced for a study of blood T cell repertoires in COVID-19. Trimming removed 0 bases at V and 4 bases at J, with 16 bases between. This CDR3 is 17 amino acids long. Germline loops: CDR1 LGHDT, CDR2 YNNKEL (reference sequence). Across roughly 25 US areas, participants ranged in age from roughly 18 to 95 years. Using immunoSEQ multiplex PCR, the repertoire was profiled, and TCRdb retains in-frame clones only, with some absent. Among some 300,000 clones listed, nearly 90% were seen once. This chain links TRBV3-1 (or the pseudogene TRBV3-2) with TRBJ1-3, with D perhaps TRBD1 (6 bases). This receptor was identified in a woman between 50 and 59 years old who had been exposed to COVID-19. The sample taken for sequencing was PBMCs or T cells enriched from blood (not recorded which). The CDR3 reads CASSQEGGRGYGNTIYF. CDR3 DNA sequence: TGTGCCAGCAGCCAAGAAGGCGGCAGGGGATACGGAAACACCATATATTTT.